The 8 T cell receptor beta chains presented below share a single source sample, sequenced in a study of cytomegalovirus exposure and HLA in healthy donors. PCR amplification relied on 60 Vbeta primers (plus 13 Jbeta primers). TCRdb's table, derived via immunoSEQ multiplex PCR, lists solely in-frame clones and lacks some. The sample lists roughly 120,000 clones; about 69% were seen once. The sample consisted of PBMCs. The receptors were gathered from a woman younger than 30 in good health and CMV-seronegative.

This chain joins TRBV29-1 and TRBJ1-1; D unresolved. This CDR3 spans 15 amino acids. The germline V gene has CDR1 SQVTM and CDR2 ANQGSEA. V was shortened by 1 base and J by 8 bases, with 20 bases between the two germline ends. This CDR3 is CSVEVYRLTTWEAFF. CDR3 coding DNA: TGCAGCGTTGAAGTCTATCGACTGACTACTTGGGAAGCTTTCTTT.

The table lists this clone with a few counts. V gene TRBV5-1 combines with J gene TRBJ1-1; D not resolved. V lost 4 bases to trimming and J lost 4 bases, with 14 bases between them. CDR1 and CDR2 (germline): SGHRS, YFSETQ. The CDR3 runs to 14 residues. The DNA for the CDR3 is TGCGCCAGCAGCCGGACTTTATTAAGCACTGAAGCTTTCTTT. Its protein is CASSRTLLSTEAFF. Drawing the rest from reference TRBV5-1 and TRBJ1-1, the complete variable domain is KAGVTQTPRYLIKTRGQQVTLSCSPISGHRSVSWYQQTPGQGLQFLFEYFSETQRNKGNFPGRFSGRQFSNSRSEMNVSTLELGDSALYLCASSRTLLSTEAFFGQGTRLTVV.

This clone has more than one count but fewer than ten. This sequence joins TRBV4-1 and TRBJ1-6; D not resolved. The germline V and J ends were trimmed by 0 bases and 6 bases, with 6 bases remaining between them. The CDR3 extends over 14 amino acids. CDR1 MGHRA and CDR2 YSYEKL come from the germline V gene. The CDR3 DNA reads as TGCGCCAGCAGCCAAGAACCGGGTAATTCACCCCTCCACTTT. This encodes CASSQEPGNSPLHF.

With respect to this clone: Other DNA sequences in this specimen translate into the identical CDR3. The CDR3 is CASSSRQDTYEQYF. The CDR3 region has the DNA TGTGCCAGCAGCTCAAGACAGGATACCTACGAGCAGTACTTC. This chain joins TRBV7-9 and TRBJ2-7; TRBD1 is a possible D gene (6 bases). CDR3 length equals 14 residues. Per germline, CDR1 SEHNR and CDR2 FQNEAQ (reference sequence). Trimming took off 4 bases at V and 2 bases at J, with 12 bases between the two ends.

This chain's CDR3 is CASSQDSRNEKLFF. CDR3 DNA: TGTGCCAGCAGCCAAGACAGCCGGAATGAAAAACTGTTTTTT. The V gene is TRBV5-4, the J gene TRBJ1-4; weak D call: TRBD1 (5 bases). V lost 4 bases and J lost 5, with 12 bases in between. Germline lookup yields CDR1 SGHNT and CDR2 YYREEE (reference sequence). CDR3 size: 14 residues.

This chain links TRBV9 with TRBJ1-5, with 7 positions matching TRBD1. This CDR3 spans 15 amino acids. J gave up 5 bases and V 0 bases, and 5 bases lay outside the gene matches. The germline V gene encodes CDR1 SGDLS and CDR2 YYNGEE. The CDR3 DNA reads TGTGCCAGCAGCGTAGGACAGGGTCAGGATCAGCCCCAGCATTTT. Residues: CASSVGQGQDQPQHF.

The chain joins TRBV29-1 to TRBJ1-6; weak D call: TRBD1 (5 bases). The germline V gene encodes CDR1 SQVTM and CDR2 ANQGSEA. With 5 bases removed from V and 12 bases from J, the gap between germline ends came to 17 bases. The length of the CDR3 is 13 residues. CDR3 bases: TGCAGCGTTCTTGATGGCGGGGGGGGACCCCTCCACTTT. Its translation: CSVLDGGGGPLHF.

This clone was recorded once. The DNA of the CDR3 is TGCGCCAGCAGCTTGGGGAGCGTCCCTAGCACAGATACGCAGTATTTT. Amino acid sequence: CASSLGSVPSTDTQYF. The V call is TRBV5-1, the J call TRBJ2-3; no clear D. Germline V gives CDR1 SGHRS, CDR2 YFSETQ. The ends were cut back, 0 bases at V and 0 bases at J, with 11 bases in the middle. The CDR3 sequence is 16 residues long.